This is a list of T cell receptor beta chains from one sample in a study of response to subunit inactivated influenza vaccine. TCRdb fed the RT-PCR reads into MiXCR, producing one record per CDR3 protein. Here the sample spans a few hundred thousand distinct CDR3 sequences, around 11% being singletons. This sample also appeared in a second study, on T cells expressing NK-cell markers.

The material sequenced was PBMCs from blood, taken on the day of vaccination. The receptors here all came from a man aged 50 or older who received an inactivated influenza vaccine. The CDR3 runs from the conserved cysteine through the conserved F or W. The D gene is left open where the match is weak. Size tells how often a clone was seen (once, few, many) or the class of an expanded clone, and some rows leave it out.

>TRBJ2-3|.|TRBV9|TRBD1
CASSGTGLDTQYF
TGTGCCAGCAGCGGGACAGGGTTAGATACGCAGTATTTT
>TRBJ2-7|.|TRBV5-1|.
CASSPVGFNSYEQYF
TGCGCCAGCAGCCCGGTGGGGTTTAACTCCTACGAGCAGTACTTC
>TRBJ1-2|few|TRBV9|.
CASSPRANSLYGYTF
TGTGCCAGCAGCCCCCGGGCAAACTCCCTCTATGGCTACACCTTC
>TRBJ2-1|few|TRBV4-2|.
CASSQSGDNEQFF
TGTGCCAGCAGCCAATCAGGGGACAATGAGCAGTTCTTC
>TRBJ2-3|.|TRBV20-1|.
CSARAAGTIVWTDTQYF
TGCAGTGCTAGAGCGGCGGGGACAATTGTTTGGACAGATACGCAGTATTTT
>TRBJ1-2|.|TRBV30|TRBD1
CAWTRDSYGYTF
TGTGCCTGGACCCGGGACAGCTATGGCTACACCTTC
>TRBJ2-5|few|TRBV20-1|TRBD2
CSAFTQRGTQETQYF
TGCAGTGCTTTTACCCAGCGGGGGACACAAGAGACCCAGTACTTC
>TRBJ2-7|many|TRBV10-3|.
CAIRPHGGTYEQYF
TGTGCCATCAGGCCCCACGGGGGTACCTACGAGCAGTACTTC
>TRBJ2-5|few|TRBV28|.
CASSSGRLTETQYF
TGTGCCAGCAGCTCTGGACGTCTGACAGAGACCCAGTACTTC
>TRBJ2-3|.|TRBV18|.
CASSPPMAPDTQYF
TGTGCCAGCTCACCACCGATGGCCCCAGATACGCAGTATTTT
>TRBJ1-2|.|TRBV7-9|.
CASSSGTFGYTF
TGTGCCAGCAGCTCGGGGACCTTTGGCTACACCTTC
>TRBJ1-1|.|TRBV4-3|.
CASRPTGLTEAFF
TGCGCCAGCAGACCGACAGGACTCACTGAAGCTTTCTTT
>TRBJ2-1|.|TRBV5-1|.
CASSLGIASYNEQFF
TGCGCCAGCAGCTTGGGGATAGCGAGTTACAATGAGCAGTTCTTC
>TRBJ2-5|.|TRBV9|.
CASSGRQNLGETQYF
TGTGCCAGCAGCGGAAGACAGAACCTCGGGGAGACCCAGTACTTC
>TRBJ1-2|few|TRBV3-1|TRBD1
CASSQDPTAGGYGYTF
TGTGCCAGCAGCCAAGATCCCACTGCAGGGGGCTATGGCTACACCTTC
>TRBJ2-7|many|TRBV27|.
CASSRNEVYEQYF
TGTGCCAGCAGTAGAAACGAGGTGTACGAGCAGTACTTC
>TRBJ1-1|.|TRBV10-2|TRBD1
CASRPWTGANTEAFF
TGCGCCAGCAGACCTTGGACAGGGGCAAACACTGAAGCTTTCTTT
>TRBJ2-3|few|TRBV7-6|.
CASSLKALTDTQYF
TGTGCCAGCAGCTTAAAAGCACTCACAGATACGCAGTATTTT
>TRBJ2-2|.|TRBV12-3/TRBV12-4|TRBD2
CASNLGGGDTGELFF
TGTGCCAGCAACCTCGGGGGGGGCGACACCGGGGAGCTGTTTTTT
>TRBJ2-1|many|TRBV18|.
CASSPLVNEQFF
TGTGCCAGCTCACCACTGGTTAATGAGCAGTTCTTC
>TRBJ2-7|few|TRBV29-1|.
CSVEGALAEQYF
TGCAGCGTTGAGGGGGCACTAGCCGAGCAGTACTTC
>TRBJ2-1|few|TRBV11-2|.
CASSLDLRRPRYNEQFF
TGTGCCAGCAGCTTAGATCTTAGGCGGCCCAGATACAATGAGCAGTTCTTC
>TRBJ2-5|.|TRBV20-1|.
CSVHRAETQYF
TGCAGTGTCCACCGAGCAGAGACCCAGTACTTC
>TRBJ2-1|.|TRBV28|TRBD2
CASSFPRGRETFSYNEQFF
TGTGCCAGCAGTTTCCCCCGAGGGAGGGAGACTTTCTCCTACAATGAGCAGTTCTTC
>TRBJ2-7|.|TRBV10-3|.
CAISESSRDEQYF
TGTGCCATCAGTGAGTCGTCTAGAGACGAGCAGTACTTC
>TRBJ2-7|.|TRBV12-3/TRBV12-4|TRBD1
CASSRTGGPYYEQYF
TGTGCCAGCAGCCGGACAGGGGGACCATACTACGAGCAGTACTTC
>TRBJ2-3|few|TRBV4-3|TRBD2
CASSQDPSGNTDTQYF
TGCGCCAGCAGCCAAGATCCTAGCGGGAACACAGATACGCAGTATTTT
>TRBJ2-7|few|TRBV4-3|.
CASSQAQGSYEQYF
TGCGCCAGCAGCCAAGCGCAGGGGAGCTACGAGCAGTACTTC
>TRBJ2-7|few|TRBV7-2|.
CASSSRTNYEQYF
TGTGCCAGCAGCTCGAGGACTAACTACGAGCAGTACTTC
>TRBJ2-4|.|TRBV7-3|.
CASSLFGGANIQYF
TGTGCCAGCAGCTTATTTGGGGGGGCGAACATTCAGTACTTC
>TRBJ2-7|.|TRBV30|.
CAWSVRRRAYEQYF
TGTGCCTGGAGTGTACGACGGAGGGCCTACGAGCAGTACTTC
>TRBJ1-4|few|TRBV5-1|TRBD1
CASKPGGASEKLFF
TGCGCCAGCAAGCCAGGGGGCGCGAGTGAAAAACTGTTTTTT
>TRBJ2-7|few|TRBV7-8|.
CASSLTQTYEQYF
TGTGCCAGCAGCTTAACTCAGACTTACGAGCAGTACTTC
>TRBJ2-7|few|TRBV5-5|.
CASAAGALFEQYF
TGTGCCAGCGCGGCAGGCGCCCTTTTCGAGCAGTACTTC
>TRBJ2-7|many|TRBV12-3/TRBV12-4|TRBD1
CASSPGTGRYEQYF
TGTGCCAGCAGTCCCGGGACAGGAAGATACGAGCAGTACTTC
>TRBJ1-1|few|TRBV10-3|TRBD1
CAISEVTGGYTEAFF
TGTGCCATCAGTGAGGTGACAGGGGGATACACTGAAGCTTTCTTT
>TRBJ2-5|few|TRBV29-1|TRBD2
CSGGLAHQETQYF
TGCAGCGGGGGACTAGCTCATCAAGAGACCCAGTACTTC
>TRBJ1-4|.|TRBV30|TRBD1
CAWRGGTGQREKLFF
TGTGCCTGGAGGGGAGGGACAGGGCAAAGGGAAAAACTGTTTTTT
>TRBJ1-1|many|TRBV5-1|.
CASSLGPWHTEAFF
TGCGCCAGCAGCTTGGGTCCATGGCACACTGAAGCTTTCTTT
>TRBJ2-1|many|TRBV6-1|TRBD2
CASRISGGGYNEQFF
TGTGCCAGCAGGATTAGCGGGGGGGGTTACAATGAGCAGTTCTTC
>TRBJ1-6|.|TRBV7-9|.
CASSSGLSYNSPLHF
TGTGCCAGCAGCTCGGGGTTGTCCTATAATTCACCCCTCCACTTT
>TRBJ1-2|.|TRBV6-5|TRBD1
CASSYVRQGEVVYGYTF
TGTGCCAGCAGTTACGTGCGTCAGGGGGAAGTAGTCTATGGCTACACCTTC
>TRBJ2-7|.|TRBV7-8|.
CASSFGMDEQYF
TGTGCCAGCAGCTTTGGAATGGACGAGCAGTACTTC
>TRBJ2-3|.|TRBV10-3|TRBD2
CAISESRSSLAGRADTQYF
TGTGCCATCAGTGAGTCGAGATCGTCCCTAGCGGGAAGGGCAGATACGCAGTATTTT
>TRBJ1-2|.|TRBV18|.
CASSPNSGDGYTF
TGTGCCAGCTCACCAAACAGTGGGGATGGCTACACCTTC
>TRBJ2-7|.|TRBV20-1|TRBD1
CSATNDRAYEQYF
TGCAGTGCTACCAACGACAGGGCCTACGAGCAGTACTTC
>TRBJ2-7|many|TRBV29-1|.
CSVEVGQVVSTNSYEQYF
TGCAGCGTTGAAGTGGGCCAGGTGGTCAGTACGAACTCCTACGAGCAGTACTTC
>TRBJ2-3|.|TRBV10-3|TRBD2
CATGVPSGVSDTQYF
TGTGCCACGGGGGTTCCTAGCGGAGTATCAGATACGCAGTATTTT
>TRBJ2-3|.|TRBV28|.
CASSSLTRRTDTQYF
TGTGCCAGCAGTTCTTTGACTAGACGCACAGATACGCAGTATTTT
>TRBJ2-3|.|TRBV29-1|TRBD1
CSVTGGRSTDTQYF
TGCAGCGTGACAGGGGGCCGTAGCACAGATACGCAGTATTTT
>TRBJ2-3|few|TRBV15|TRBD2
CATSRGLAKSTDTQYF
TGTGCCACCAGCAGAGGACTAGCGAAAAGCACAGATACGCAGTATTTT
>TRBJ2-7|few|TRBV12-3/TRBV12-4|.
CASSSDGRESYEQYF
TGTGCCAGCAGTTCTGACGGAAGGGAAAGCTACGAGCAGTACTTC
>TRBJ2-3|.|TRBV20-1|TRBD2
CSALPASGGTQYF
TGCAGTGCTCTGCCTGCTAGCGGGGGGACGCAGTATTTT
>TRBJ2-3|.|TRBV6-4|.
CASSRSGYTDTQYF
TGTGCCAGCAGTCGTAGCGGATACACAGATACGCAGTATTTT
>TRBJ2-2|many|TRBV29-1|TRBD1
CSVTRRGTGNTGELFF
TGCAGCGTCACTCGGCGAGGGACAGGGAACACCGGGGAGCTGTTTTTT
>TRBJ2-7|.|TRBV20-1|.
CSAREDSYEQYF
TGCAGTGCTAGAGAGGATAGCTACGAGCAGTACTTC
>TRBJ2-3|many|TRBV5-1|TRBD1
CASSLARTGATTDTQYF
TGCGCCAGCAGCTTGGCCCGGACAGGGGCGACCACAGATACGCAGTATTTT
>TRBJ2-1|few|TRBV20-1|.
CSASYRSYNEQFF
TGCAGTGCTAGTTATCGCTCCTACAATGAGCAGTTCTTC
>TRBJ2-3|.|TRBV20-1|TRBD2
CSAALAGRTDTQYF
TGCAGTGCTGCCCTAGCGGGTCGGACAGATACGCAGTATTTT
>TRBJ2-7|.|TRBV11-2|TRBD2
CASSREGLAGGRTYEQYF
TGTGCCAGCAGCCGAGAGGGACTAGCGGGGGGCCGCACCTACGAGCAGTACTTC